A single sample gave rise to the 27 T cell receptor beta chains below, sequenced in a study of blood T cell repertoires in COVID-19. Produced via immunoSEQ multiplex PCR; TCRdb's table is partial and in-frame only. This table has a few hundred thousand clones, 86% appearing once. Sequences were obtained from peripheral blood. Source of these receptors: a woman aged 30 to 39 with active or convalescent COVID-19.

The CDR3: CASSLGREPNEQFF. The CDR3 DNA reads as TGTGCCAGCAGCTTAGGTCGGGAGCCCAATGAGCAGTTCTTC. The J gene is TRBJ2-1, the V gene TRBV7-9; possible D gene TRBD2, 6 bases. Trimming took 1 base from V and 6 from J, leaving 10 bases between them. This CDR3 contains 14 residues. Germline lookup yields CDR1 SEHNR and CDR2 FQNEAQ (reference sequence).

The chain joins TRBV19 to TRBJ1-2; the D is unclear. The V end was cut by 2 bases, the J end by 7 bases, with 8 bases between. CDR1 is LNHDA and CDR2 is SQIVND in the germline V gene (reference sequence). The CDR3 totals 12 residues. The CDR3 DNA sequence: TGTGCCAGTAGTATATACCCGGGTGGCTACACCTTC. As protein: CASSIYPGGYTF.

On this clone itself: Other DNA sequences of this sample code for an identical CDR3. This chain joins TRBV9 and TRBJ1-1; D uncertain. CDR3 length: 14 residues. V was pared by 2 bases and J by 1 base, with 9 bases between. Germline CDR1 is SGDLS and CDR2 is YYNGEE. CDR3 bases: TGTGCCAGCAGCGTCACGGGAGGGAACACTGAAGCTTTCTTT. Translating gives CASSVTGGNTEAFF.

The chain recombines TRBV6-5 with TRBJ1-2; TRBD1 is a possible D gene (5 bases). V dropped 6 bases and J dropped 4 bases, with 15 bases sitting between them. This CDR3 comprises 14 residues. Germline-derived CDR1 and CDR2 are MNHEY and SVGAGI. CDR3 region: CASSPIPGAYGYTF. In DNA form, the CDR3 reads TGTGCCAGCAGCCCCATCCCTGGGGCCTATGGCTACACCTTC.

This clone was picked up a small number of times. This chain uses TRBV7-9 with TRBJ1-6; 7 bases fit TRBD1. With 2 bases clipped from V and 8 bases from J, the junction kept 18 bases outside the gene matches. The germline gives CDR1 SEHNR, CDR2 FQNEAQ (reference sequence). This CDR3 comprises 19 residues. The CDR3 nucleotides are TGTGCCAGCAGCTTATGGACAGGTTGGGATTCTCATAATTATTCACCCCTCCACTTT. Translating it yields CASSLWTGWDSHNYSPLHF.

The chain couples TRBV7-2 to TRBJ1-2; D gene unclear. The CDR3 runs to 12 residues. From germline, CDR1 is SGHTA and CDR2 FQGNSA. V lost 5 bases and J 6 bases, leaving 10 bases between the germline ends. Here the CDR3 DNA reads TGTGCCAGCAGCCGGGAAAGGGATGGCTACACCTTC. This codes for CASSRERDGYTF.

This sequence joins TRBV4-3 and TRBJ2-7; 8 bases match TRBD2. CDR3 length: 16 amino acids. J gave up 4 bases and V 0 bases, and 8 bases lay outside the gene matches. Germline lookup yields CDR1 LGHNA and CDR2 YSLEER. The CDR3 region is CASSQEGPGGPYEQYF. In DNA form, the CDR3 reads TGCGCCAGCAGCCAAGAAGGTCCGGGGGGGCCATACGAGCAGTACTTC.

This sequence joins TRBV4-1 and TRBJ1-6; 7 bases fit TRBD1. J was trimmed by 7 bases and V by 5 bases; bases with no gene match: 5. This CDR3 region has 14 residues. Germline V gene lookup returns CDR1 MGHRA and CDR2 YSYEKL. Here the CDR3 DNA reads TGCGCCAGCAGCACGACAGGGCGGAATTCACCCCTCCACTTT. It codes for CASSTTGRNSPLHF.

The chain joins TRBV11-1 to TRBJ1-2, with D possibly being TRBD1 (6 bases). Deletions cut 2 bases from V and 2 bases from J, with 12 bases between. Germline V CDR1 and CDR2: SGHAT, FQDESV (reference sequence). This CDR3 comprises 15 residues. The CDR3 loop is CASSLQGLINYGYTF. The CDR3 region has the DNA TGTGCCAGCAGCTTACAGGGGCTAATCAACTATGGCTACACCTTC.

The rearrangement uses TRBV7-2 and TRBJ1-6; 8 bases match TRBD1. The CDR3 is made up of 16 amino acids. J was trimmed by 3 bases and V by 5 bases; bases with no gene match: 6. Per the germline V gene, CDR1 is SGHTA and CDR2 is FQGNSA. CDR3 region: CASSLGQGNYNSPLHF. CDR3 coding DNA: TGTGCCAGCAGCCTAGGACAGGGCAACTATAATTCACCCCTCCACTTT.

This clone was observed once. V and J are TRBV4-3 and TRBJ1-1; D gene uncertain. CDR3 size: 14 residues. V lost 0 bases to trimming and J lost 0 bases, with 5 bases between them. From germline, CDR1 is LGHNA and CDR2 YSLEER. CDR3: CASSQDFLNTEAFF. The CDR3 coding sequence is TGCGCCAGCAGCCAAGACTTTCTGAACACTGAAGCTTTCTTT.

This chain connects TRBV5-1 to TRBJ2-1; maybe TRBD2 (6 bases). Per the germline V gene, CDR1 is SGHRS and CDR2 is YFSETQ. The V and J ends lost 4 bases and 1 base respectively, with 9 bases between them. The CDR3 is 14 amino acids. CDR3 DNA: TGCGCCAGCAGCCCTAGCGAATCCTACAATGAGCAGTTCTTC. It translates to CASSPSESYNEQFF.

The chain carries TRBV18 and TRBJ1-5; the D gene is possibly TRBD1 (6 bases). The CDR3 length is 15 residues. V was cut by 2 bases and J by 2 bases, with 10 bases left in between. Germline V CDR1 and CDR2: KGHSH, LQKENI. In DNA form, the CDR3 reads TGTGCCAGCTCACCAGCCGCAGGGGGCAATCAGCCCCAGCATTTT. This encodes CASSPAAGGNQPQHF.

The V gene is TRBV7-3, the J gene TRBJ2-1, with 7 bases lining up with TRBD2. Germline CDR1 is SGHTA and CDR2 is FQGTGA. This CDR3 contains 16 residues. V lost 6 bases and J lost 6; bases outside the gene matches: 14. CDR3 sequence: CASRDSGGSRSNEQFF. The CDR3 DNA reads TGTGCCAGCAGAGATTCGGGGGGTAGTCGATCCAATGAGCAGTTCTTC.

This chain connects TRBV4-3 to TRBJ2-7; the D gene is possibly TRBD2 (5 bases). V lost 0 bases, J lost 3 bases, and 9 bases lay in between. Germline V lookup: CDR1 LGHNA, CDR2 YSLEER. The CDR3 length is 14 residues. The CDR3 DNA is TGCGCCAGCAGCCAAGAAGGAGGTAACTACGAGCAGTACTTC. Its protein is CASSQEGGNYEQYF.

This chain joins TRBV6-5 and TRBJ1-3; D ambiguous. The V gene's germline CDR1 is MNHEY and CDR2 SVGAGI. Trimming took 6 bases from V and 0 from J, leaving 3 bases between them. CDR3 length: 12 amino acids. CDR3 in amino acids: CASRRSGNTIYF. Here the CDR3 DNA reads TGTGCCAGCAGGCGCTCTGGAAACACCATATATTTT.

This clone is a singleton in its sample. The genes are TRBV7-9 and TRBJ2-2, with D possibly TRBD2 on 7 matching bases. The germline gives CDR1 SEHNR, CDR2 FQNEAQ (reference sequence). V was trimmed by 11 bases and J by 5 bases, leaving 18 bases between them. The CDR3 is 14 amino acids. This CDR3 is CAGPTGRDTGELFF. CDR3 nucleotides: TGTGCCGGACCTACAGGGAGGGATACCGGGGAGCTGTTTTTT.

This rearrangement joins TRBV5-6 to TRBJ2-2; perhaps TRBD2 as D (5 bases). Germline V gives CDR1 SGHDT, CDR2 YYEEEE. The CDR3 has 15 amino acids. The V gene lost 4 bases and the J gene lost 3 bases, with 13 bases spanning the gap. CDR3 DNA: TGTGCCAGCAGCCAAGGCGGGTTGGACACCGGGGAGCTGTTTTTT. It specifies CASSQGGLDTGELFF.

The gene calls are TRBV6-1 and TRBJ1-6; 7 bases match TRBD1. Trimming at V came to 4 bases and at J to 9 bases, leaving 12 bases not matched to a gene. CDR3 length: 16 residues. The germline CDR1 and CDR2 sequences are MNHNS and SASEGT. The CDR3 protein is CASSVGLGGRTSPLHF. The CDR3 DNA reads as TGTGCCAGCAGTGTTGGATTAGGGGGCAGGACTTCACCCCTCCACTTT.

In this sample, this clone turned up a few times. The gene calls are TRBV7-2 and TRBJ1-2; 8 bases match TRBD1. J was trimmed by 3 bases and V by 6 bases; bases with no gene match: 12. CDR1 SGHTA and CDR2 FQGNSA come from the germline V gene. The CDR3 consists of 16 residues. The CDR3 nucleotides read TGTGCCAGCAGGATGCACTCAGGGGGCCGCTACTATGGCTACACCTTC. The encoded protein is CASRMHSGGRYYGYTF.

The chain has TRBV19 and TRBJ1-4, with 7 bases aligning to TRBD1. The CDR3 totals 14 residues. In germline, CDR1 is LNHDA, CDR2 SQIVND (reference sequence). The ends lost 3 bases at V and 7 bases at J; junction bases unmatched: 5. The CDR3 DNA reads as TGTGCCAGTAGTATTCGAGGGGGCGGTGAAAAACTGTTTTTT. It codes for CASSIRGGGEKLFF.

CDR3 sequence: CASSPGTSGGTDTQYF. CDR3 nucleotide sequence: TGTGCCAGCAGCCCCGGGACTAGCGGGGGCACAGATACGCAGTATTTT. This sequence joins TRBV7-8 and TRBJ2-3, with 13 bases fitting TRBD2. The V gene's germline CDR1 is SGHVS and CDR2 FQNEAQ. The CDR3 spans 16 residues. V was clipped by 5 bases and J by 1 base; unmatched bases: 3.

The CDR3 here is CASRQDTGELFF. Written as DNA, the CDR3 is TGCGCCAGCAGACAGGACACCGGGGAGCTGTTTTTT. The chain has TRBV5-1 and TRBJ2-2; possibly TRBD1 for D (5 bases). This CDR3 has 12 residues. Trimming left V 5 bases short and J 3 bases short, with 5 bases between. The germline CDR1 and CDR2 sequences are SGHRS and YFSETQ.

This clone was picked up a small number of times. J is TRBJ1-2 and V is TRBV7-3, with 7 bases fitting TRBD1. Germline trimming cut 4 bases from V and 7 bases from J; bases unmatched to any gene: 15. Germline CDR1 and CDR2: SGHTA and FQGTGA. The CDR3 length is 16 residues. DNA of the CDR3: TGTGCCAGCAGCTCTCACCCGACAGGGATGGGTGGTGGCTACACCTTC. Amino acid sequence: CASSSHPTGMGGGYTF.

The genes are TRBV6-2 or TRBV6-3 and TRBJ1-2; 7 nucleotides line up with TRBD1. With 4 bases clipped from V and 5 bases from J, the junction kept 10 bases outside the gene matches. Germline CDR1 and CDR2: MNHEY and SVGEGT. The CDR3 spans 15 residues. CDR3 region: CASSSRTGSDYGYTF. The CDR3 DNA reads TGTGCCAGCAGTTCCCGGACAGGAAGTGATTATGGCTACACCTTC.

V and J are TRBV6-6 and TRBJ1-1, with D possibly TRBD1 on 5 matching bases. V lost 8 bases and J lost 0, with 19 bases in between. Per germline, CDR1 MNHNY and CDR2 SVGAGI (reference sequence). This CDR3 is 16 amino acids long. DNA for the CDR3: TGTGCCAGCGCAGGGTTCTTGATAAATATGAACACTGAAGCTTTCTTT. It yields the protein CASAGFLINMNTEAFF.

The chain combines TRBV2 with TRBJ1-2; tentative D call: TRBD1 (5 bases). Trimming stripped 6 bases from V and 2 bases from J, with 10 bases between. The V gene's germline CDR1 is SNHLY and CDR2 FYNNEI. CDR3 length equals 13 residues. This CDR3 reads CASRAGGNYGYTF. In nucleotides, the CDR3 is TGTGCCAGCAGAGCCGGGGGGAACTATGGCTACACCTTC.